This is a list of T cell receptor beta chains from one sample in a study of technical replicates of blood from several donors. The method was immunoSEQ multiplex PCR; TCRdb's version includes in-frame clones alone and lacks a portion of them. The sample gives roughly 65,000 clones, approximately 88% of which show up once; approximately 4.6% is in the top ten. Input material: PBMCs. The receptors originated from a human donor in good health. Some clones in this sample may be carry-over from other donors' samples. CDR3s include the opening cysteine and the closing phenylalanine or tryptophan. Some rows have no size entry. The others give once, few or many, or a class for an expanded clone.

j_gene: TRBJ2-1
abundance: .
v_gene: TRBV30
CDR3aa: CAWSPGLASRNEQFF

j_gene: TRBJ2-7
abundance: .
v_gene: TRBV2
CDR3aa: CASRRSGEQYF

j_gene: TRBJ2-7
abundance: once
v_gene: TRBV28
CDR3aa: CASSLGLGSSGRDEQYF

j_gene: TRBJ1-6
abundance: .
v_gene: TRBV6-5
CDR3aa: CASRQSNSPLHF

j_gene: TRBJ2-7
abundance: .
v_gene: TRBV4-3
CDR3aa: CASSQEGVGGTYEQYF

j_gene: TRBJ1-2
abundance: few
v_gene: TRBV5-1
CDR3aa: CASSLDGLNYGYTF

j_gene: TRBJ2-7
abundance: once
v_gene: TRBV5-1
CDR3aa: CASSPAGTGRFEQYF

j_gene: TRBJ1-5
abundance: .
v_gene: TRBV10-3
CDR3aa: CAISTGGIGNQPQHF

j_gene: TRBJ2-7
abundance: .
v_gene: TRBV10-2
CDR3aa: CASRRQPLSYEQYF

j_gene: TRBJ1-2
abundance: .
v_gene: TRBV7-9
CDR3aa: CASSLDGLANYGYTF

j_gene: TRBJ2-7
abundance: .
v_gene: TRBV28
CDR3aa: CASSLSPVEQYF

j_gene: TRBJ2-7
abundance: .
v_gene: TRBV7-2
CDR3aa: CASSFSSGSTYEQYF

j_gene: TRBJ2-2
abundance: .
v_gene: TRBV30
CDR3aa: CAWGTGLGELFF

j_gene: TRBJ1-2
abundance: .
v_gene: TRBV4-1
CDR3aa: CASSQDNQGARGYTF

j_gene: TRBJ2-5
abundance: .
v_gene: TRBV15
CDR3aa: CATSSRQGAETQYF

j_gene: TRBJ2-7
abundance: .
v_gene: TRBV9
CDR3aa: CASSVGGVDEQYF

j_gene: TRBJ2-6
abundance: .
v_gene: TRBV25-1
CDR3aa: CASSDSGVSGANVLTF

j_gene: TRBJ2-2
abundance: .
v_gene: TRBV5-1
CDR3aa: CASSLGTGGIGELFF

j_gene: TRBJ2-1
abundance: .
v_gene: TRBV7-8
CDR3aa: CASSPRLTGGLPSEQFF

j_gene: TRBJ2-5
abundance: .
v_gene: TRBV7-9
CDR3aa: CASSLNRASGRRETQYF

j_gene: TRBJ1-3
abundance: .
v_gene: TRBV6-5
CDR3aa: CASRQNLRNTIYF

j_gene: TRBJ1-2
abundance: .
v_gene: TRBV27
CDR3aa: CASRTTGGAYGYTF

j_gene: TRBJ2-3
abundance: .
v_gene: TRBV7-2
CDR3aa: CASSLAGGTQYF

j_gene: TRBJ2-7
abundance: .
v_gene: TRBV5-4
CDR3aa: CASSVRTSGRNEQYF